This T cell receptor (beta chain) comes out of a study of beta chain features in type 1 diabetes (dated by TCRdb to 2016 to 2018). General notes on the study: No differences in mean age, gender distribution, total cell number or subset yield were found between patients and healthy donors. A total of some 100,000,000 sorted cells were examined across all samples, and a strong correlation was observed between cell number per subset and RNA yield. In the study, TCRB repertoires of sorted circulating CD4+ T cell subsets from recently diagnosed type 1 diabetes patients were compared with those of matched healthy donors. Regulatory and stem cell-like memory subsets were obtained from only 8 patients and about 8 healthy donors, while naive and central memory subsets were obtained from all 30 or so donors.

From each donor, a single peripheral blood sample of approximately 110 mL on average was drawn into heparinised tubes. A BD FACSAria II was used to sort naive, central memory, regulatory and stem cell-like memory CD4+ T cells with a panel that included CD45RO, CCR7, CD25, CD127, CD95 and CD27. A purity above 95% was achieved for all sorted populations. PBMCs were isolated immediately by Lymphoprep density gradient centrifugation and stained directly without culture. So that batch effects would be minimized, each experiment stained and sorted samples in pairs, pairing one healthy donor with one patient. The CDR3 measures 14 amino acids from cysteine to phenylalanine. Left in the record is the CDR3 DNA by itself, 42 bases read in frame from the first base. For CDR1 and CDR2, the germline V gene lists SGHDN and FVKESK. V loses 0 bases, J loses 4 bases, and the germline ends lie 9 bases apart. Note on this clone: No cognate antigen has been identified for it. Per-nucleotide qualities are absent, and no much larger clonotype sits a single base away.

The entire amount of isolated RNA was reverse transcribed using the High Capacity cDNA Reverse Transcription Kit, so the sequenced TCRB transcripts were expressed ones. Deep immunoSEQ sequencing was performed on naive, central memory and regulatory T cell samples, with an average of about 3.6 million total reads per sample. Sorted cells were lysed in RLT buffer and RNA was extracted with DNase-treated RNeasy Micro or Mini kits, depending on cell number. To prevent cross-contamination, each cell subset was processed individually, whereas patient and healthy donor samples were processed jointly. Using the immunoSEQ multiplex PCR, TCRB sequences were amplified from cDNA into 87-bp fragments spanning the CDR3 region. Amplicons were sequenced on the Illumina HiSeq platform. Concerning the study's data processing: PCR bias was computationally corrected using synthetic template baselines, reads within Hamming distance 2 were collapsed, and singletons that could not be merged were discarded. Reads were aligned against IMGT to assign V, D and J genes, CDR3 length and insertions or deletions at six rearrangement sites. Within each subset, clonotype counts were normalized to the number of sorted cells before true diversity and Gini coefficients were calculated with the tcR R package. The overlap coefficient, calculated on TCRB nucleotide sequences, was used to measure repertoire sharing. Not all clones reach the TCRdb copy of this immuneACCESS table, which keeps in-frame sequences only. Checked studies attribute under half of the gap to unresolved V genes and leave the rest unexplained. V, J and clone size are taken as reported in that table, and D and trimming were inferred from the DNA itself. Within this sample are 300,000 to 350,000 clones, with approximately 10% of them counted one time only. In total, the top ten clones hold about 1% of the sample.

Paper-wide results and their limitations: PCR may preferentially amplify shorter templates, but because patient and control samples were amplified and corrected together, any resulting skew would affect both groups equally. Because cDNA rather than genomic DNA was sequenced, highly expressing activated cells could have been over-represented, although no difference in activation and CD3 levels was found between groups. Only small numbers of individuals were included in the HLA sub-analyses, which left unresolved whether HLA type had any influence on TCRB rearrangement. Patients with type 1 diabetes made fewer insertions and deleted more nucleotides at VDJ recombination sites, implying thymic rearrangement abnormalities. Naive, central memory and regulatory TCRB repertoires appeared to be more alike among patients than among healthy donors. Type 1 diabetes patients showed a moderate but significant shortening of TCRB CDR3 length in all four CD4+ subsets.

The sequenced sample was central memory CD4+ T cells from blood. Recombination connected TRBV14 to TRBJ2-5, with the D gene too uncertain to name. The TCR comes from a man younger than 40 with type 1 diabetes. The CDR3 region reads CASSQDLSSETQYF. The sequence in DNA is TGTGCCAGCAGCCAAGATCTTTCGTCAGAGACCCAGTACTTC. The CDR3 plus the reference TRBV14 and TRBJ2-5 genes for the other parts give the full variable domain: EAGVTQFPSHSVIEKGQTVTLRCDPISGHDNLYWYRRVMGKEIKFLLHFVKESKQDESGMPNNRFLAERTGGTYSTLKVQPAELEDSGVYFCASSQDLSSETQYFGPGTRLLVL.